These 8 T cell receptor beta chains were sequenced from one sample in a study of CD8 T cells in ankylosing spondylitis. A single record per CDR3 protein comes from TCRdb applying MiXCR to the 5' RACE reads. The sample shows about 130,000 distinct CDR3 sequences, around 9.7% of them seen only once. Sequences were obtained from blood, either unsorted or a sorted T cell fraction (not recorded which). The source is a male donor with ankylosing spondylitis or in good health (not recorded which).

The chain has TRBV15 and TRBJ2-7; D may be TRBD1 (5 bases). Germline values: CDR1 LNHNV, CDR2 YYDKDF (reference sequence). CDR3 size: 15 residues. V was pared by 0 bases and J by 0 bases, with 9 bases between. The DNA for the CDR3 is TGTGCCACCAGCAGAGAAAGGCAGGGCTCCTACGAGCAGTACTTC. Protein sequence: CATSRERQGSYEQYF. Variable domain in full (rest from reference TRBV15 and TRBJ2-7): DAMVIQNPRYQVTQFGKPVTLSCSQTLNHNVMYWYQQKSSQAPKLLFHYYDKDFNNEADTPDNFQSRRPNTSFCFLDIRSPGLGDTAMYLCATSRERQGSYEQYFGPGTRLTVT.

This clonotype was recorded at least ten times. The chain combines TRBV20-1 with TRBJ2-2; 9 bases match TRBD2. CDR3 length equals 12 residues. Germline V gene data show CDR1 as DFQATT and CDR2 as SNEGSKA (reference sequence). The ends lost 3 bases at V and 10 bases at J; junction bases unmatched: 3. Written as DNA, the CDR3 is TGCAGTGCTAGCACGGGACTAGCGGAGCTGTTTTTT. Translated, it gives CSASTGLAELFF.

This clonotype was recorded many times. The chain carries TRBV12-3 or TRBV12-4 and TRBJ1-6; tentatively, D is TRBD1 (6 bases). Deletions cut 7 bases from V and 9 bases from J, with 19 bases between. The CDR3 loop spans 15 amino acids. The CDR3 DNA is TGTGCCAGCACACCCACGGGGGGGCTTGGTTCACCCCTCCACTTT. Its protein is CASTPTGGLGSPLHF.

This clonotype has at least ten counts. The rearrangement links TRBV28 to TRBJ1-2; TRBD1 is a possible D gene (5 bases). Germline V gene sequence: CDR1 MDHEN, CDR2 SYDVKM. Trimming shortened V by 2 bases and J by 8 bases, and 15 bases separated the two germline ends. CDR3 length equals 14 residues. CDR3 protein: CASSLAGRGGGYTF. CDR3 DNA: TGTGCCAGCAGTTTAGCGGGGCGGGGCGGAGGCTACACCTTC.

In the case of this clonotype: Germline and junction disagree at one end, which may indicate a read error. The chain has TRBV20-1 and TRBJ2-1, with 12 bases that match TRBD2. The CDR3 length is 17 residues. Looked up from germline, CDR1 is DFQATT and CDR2 is SNEGSKA (reference sequence). CDR3 region: CCARDRAGLAGIYEQFF. The CDR3 region has the DNA TGCTGTGCTAGAGACCGAGCGGGACTAGCGGGTATCTATGAGCAGTTCTTC.

This clonotype occurred many times. The chain carries TRBV5-6 and TRBJ2-7, with D perhaps TRBD1 (6 bases). This CDR3 spans 12 amino acids. Trimming pared 4 bases from V and 5 bases from J, leaving 10 bases between. Germline CDR1 and CDR2: SGHDT and YYEEEE. This CDR3 reads CASSQGLDEQYF. In DNA form, the CDR3 reads TGTGCCAGCAGCCAGGGGTTGGACGAGCAGTACTTC.

This clonotype appeared many times. The chain carries TRBV20-1 and TRBJ2-2; TRBD2 matches at 11 bases. The CDR3 sequence is 15 residues long. The V segment lost 2 bases and the J segment 6 bases; nucleotides outside the gene matches: 5. The germline V gene encodes CDR1 DFQATT and CDR2 SNEGSKA (reference sequence). CDR3 nucleotide sequence: TGCAGTGCTAGACCACTAGCGGGAGTGGCCGGGGAGCTGTTTTTT. Translation: CSARPLAGVAGELFF.

This clonotype was picked up many times. This chain joins TRBV29-1 and TRBJ1-1, with TRBD1 matching 10 bases. Per germline, CDR1 SQVTM and CDR2 ANQGSEA. The ends lost 6 bases at V and 5 bases at J; junction bases unmatched: 9. This CDR3 is 14 amino acids long. CDR3 protein: CSVGTTGGWTEAFF. The DNA of the CDR3 is TGCAGCGTAGGCACGACAGGGGGCTGGACTGAAGCTTTCTTT.